This T cell receptor beta chain was sequenced in a study of OX40 agonist ivuxolimab in advanced cancers. Study details: The patients got ivuxolimab, which is an agonistic anti-OX40 (CD134) antibody. Eligibility admitted prior anti-PD-1, anti-PD-L1 or anti-CTLA-4 therapy; about 42% had some.

Autoimmune disease history or systemic immunosuppression meant exclusion. TCRdb's copy holds only in-frame clones and misses some; the assay was immunoSEQ multiplex PCR. Here the sample spans nearly 110,000 clones, approximately 90% being singletons. J gave up 0 bases and V 4 bases, and 14 bases lay outside the gene matches. The CDR3 has 19 amino acids. Looked up from germline, CDR1 is SGHDT and CDR2 is YYEEEE. This chain links TRBV5-6 with TRBJ2-2; 8 bases fit TRBD2. This receptor was identified in an adult with an advanced solid tumor such as melanoma, head and neck, liver or kidney cancer. The sequenced sample was CD4+ or CD8+ T cells sorted from blood, obtained in a trial of the OX40 agonist ivuxolimab. The CDR3 nucleotides are TGTGCCAGCAGCGGGCTCGATGGTAGCGGGGAACCGAACACCGGGGAGCTGTTTTTT. Amino acid sequence: CASSGLDGSGEPNTGELFF.